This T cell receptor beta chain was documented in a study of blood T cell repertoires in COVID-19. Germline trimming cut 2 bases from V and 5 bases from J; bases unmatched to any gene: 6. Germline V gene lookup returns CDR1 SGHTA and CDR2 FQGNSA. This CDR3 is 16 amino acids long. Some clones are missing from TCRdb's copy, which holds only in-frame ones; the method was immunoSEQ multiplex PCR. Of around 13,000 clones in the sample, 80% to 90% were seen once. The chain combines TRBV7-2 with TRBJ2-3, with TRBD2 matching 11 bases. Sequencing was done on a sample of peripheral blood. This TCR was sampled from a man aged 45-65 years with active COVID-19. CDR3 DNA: TGTGCCAGCAGCTTATATGGGCTAGCGGGAGGAGATACGCAGTATTTT. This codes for CASSLYGLAGGDTQYF.